The 19 T cell receptor beta chains given below trace back to one sample, sequenced in a study of blood T cell repertoires in COVID-19 (TCRdb year 2020). The library was obtained by the immunoSEQ multiplex PCR assay. Held by TCRdb, this immuneACCESS table contains in-frame sequences only and omits some clones. Under half of the omission traces to an unresolved V gene where checked; the cause of the rest is unknown. In all, the sample holds about 240,000 clones, and about 85% of those were seen once. The ten largest clones capture roughly 6.4% of the sample. The sequencing input was peripheral blood. The source is a woman aged 60-70 years with active or convalescent COVID-19.

V and J are TRBV10-2 and TRBJ1-1; a possible D gene is TRBD1 (5 bases). V dropped 3 bases and J dropped 12 bases, with 17 bases sitting between them. CDR1 is WSHSY, CDR2 SAAADI, per germline. CDR3 length equals 13 residues. CDR3 sequence (DNA): TGCGCCAGCAGTGAATTCAGTGGGGGAGGTTCTTTCTTT. Translating gives CASSEFSGGGSFF.

The chain employs TRBV7-8 and TRBJ2-7; 8 nucleotides match TRBD2. This CDR3 region has 17 residues. The ends lost 3 bases at V and 2 bases at J; junction bases unmatched: 12. Germline V gene sequence: CDR1 SGHVS, CDR2 FQNEAQ. The CDR3 bases are TGTGCCAGCAGCTTTGGATGGTATCGGGGGGGTACCTACGAGCAGTACGTC. It is translated as CASSFGWYRGGTYEQYV.

This clone came up a few times. The V gene is TRBV27, the J gene TRBJ2-7; 9 bases agree with TRBD2. J gave up 4 bases and V 6 bases, and 7 bases lay outside the gene matches. CDR1 and CDR2 (germline): MNHEY, SMNVEV (reference sequence). The length of the CDR3 is 14 residues. The CDR3 bases are TGTGCCAGCAGCTGGGCTAGCGGGAAGTACGAGCAGTACTTC. Its protein is CASSWASGKYEQYF.

The genes are TRBV7-9 and TRBJ1-2; D might be TRBD1 (6 bases). The CDR3 has 13 residues. V was cut by 6 bases and J by 3 bases, with 11 bases left in between. CDR1 and CDR2 from the germline V gene are SEHNR and FQNEAQ (reference sequence). The CDR3 bases are TGTGCCAGCAGTGGACAGAGCTACTATGGCTACACCTTC. It translates to CASSGQSYYGYTF.

The chain uses TRBV11-2 and TRBJ2-6, with TRBD2 as a possible D gene (5 bases). The V end lost 5 bases, the J end lost 0 bases, and 11 bases lay between the germline ends. The CDR3 is 16 amino acids. Germline assignment: CDR1 SGHAT and CDR2 FQNNGV. The CDR3 sequence: CASSPGLNSGANVLTF. For the CDR3, the DNA is TGTGCCAGCAGCCCCGGACTGAACTCTGGGGCCAACGTCCTGACTTTC.

The CDR3 bases are TGTGCCAGCTCACCCTCGGGAGGGGAGGTGATCTATGGCTACACCTTC. As protein: CASSPSGGEVIYGYTF. This chain connects TRBV18 to TRBJ1-2; a possible D gene is TRBD1 (5 bases). With 3 bases removed from V and 4 bases from J, the gap between germline ends came to 18 bases. The CDR3 contains 16 residues. Germline CDR1 KGHSH, CDR2 LQKENI.

This chain links TRBV4-2 with TRBJ1-3; D call uncertain. The germline V and J ends were trimmed by 0 bases and 5 bases, with 14 bases remaining between them. Germline V gene lookup returns CDR1 LGHNA and CDR2 YNFKEQ. This CDR3 contains 16 residues. CDR3 loop: CASSQEVYGGRNTIYF. The CDR3 DNA is TGTGCCAGCAGCCAAGAAGTTTATGGAGGTAGAAACACCATATATTTT.

J is TRBJ2-7 and V is TRBV28; 14 positions agree with TRBD2. Germline loops: CDR1 MDHEN, CDR2 SYDVKM. This CDR3 comprises 16 residues. With V trimmed by 5 bases and J by 9 bases, 12 bases remained unmatched. CDR3 loop: CASSPQTSGGVFAQYV. CDR3 DNA sequence: TGTGCCAGCAGTCCGCAGACTAGCGGGGGGGTATTTGCGCAGTACGTC.

V gene TRBV5-6 combines with J gene TRBJ2-5; perhaps TRBD1 as D (6 bases). CDR3 length: 13 residues. Germline CDR1 reads SGHDT; CDR2 reads YYEEEE. Trimming cost V 0 bases and J 4 bases, with 7 bases left between them. The CDR3 loop is CASSLGGRETQYF. The CDR3 nucleotides read TGTGCCAGCAGCTTGGGGGGGCGAGAGACCCAGTACTTC.

The rearrangement links TRBV7-2 to TRBJ2-1; the match to TRBD2 covers 9 bases. Germline trimming cut 6 bases from V and 7 bases from J; bases unmatched to any gene: 16. The CDR3 length is 17 residues. The V gene's germline CDR1 is SGHTA and CDR2 FQGNSA. Written as DNA, the CDR3 is TGTGCCAGCAGTCCTGGTCTTGGCGGGGGGGCCAGAAATGAGCAGTTCTTC. It translates to CASSPGLGGGARNEQFF.

V is TRBV11-3 and J is TRBJ2-1, with a tentative D call TRBD1 (6 bases). Deletions cut 1 base from V and 2 bases from J, with 9 bases between. CDR3 length equals 15 residues. From germline, CDR1 is SGHNT and CDR2 YENEEA. CDR3 bases: TGTGCCAGCAGCTTAGCAACAGGGCCCTACAATGAGCAGTTCTTC. Its translation: CASSLATGPYNEQFF.

J is TRBJ2-1 and V is TRBV5-6, with D unresolved. V was trimmed by 2 bases and J by 0 bases, leaving 6 bases between them. CDR3 length: 14 residues. The germline V gene has CDR1 SGHDT and CDR2 YYEEEE. The CDR3 nucleotides read TGTGCCAGCAGCTTTTCCCGCTCCTACAATGAGCAGTTCTTC. Its protein is CASSFSRSYNEQFF.

The chain is built from TRBV10-3 and TRBJ1-1, with a tentative D call TRBD1 (6 bases). CDR1 is ENHRY, CDR2 SYGVKD, per germline. The CDR3 is made up of 18 amino acids. V shed 0 bases and J shed 2 bases, with 19 bases lying between them. In DNA, the CDR3 is TGTGCCATCAGTGAGTCGAAGGGACAAGGTGGCATAAACACTGAAGCTTTCTTT. This codes for CAISESKGQGGINTEAFF.

The rearrangement links TRBV11-2 to TRBJ2-1, with D maybe TRBD2 (5 bases). The length of the CDR3 is 13 residues. Trimming pared 5 bases from V and 4 bases from J, leaving 9 bases between. Germline CDR1 and CDR2: SGHAT and FQNNGV. This CDR3 is CASSPGSYNEQFF. CDR3 bases: TGTGCCAGCAGCCCGGGGAGTTACAATGAGCAGTTCTTC.

This chain joins TRBV7-3 and TRBJ1-1, with 7 nucleotides matching TRBD1. The CDR3 contains 13 residues. The germline gives CDR1 SGHTA, CDR2 FQGTGA. The trim removed 6 bases at V and 5 bases at J, leaving 6 bases unmatched. CDR3 sequence reads: CASRQGLQTEAFF. CDR3 in DNA: TGTGCCAGCAGACAGGGGTTACAGACTGAAGCTTTCTTT. The variable domain in full, with the rest retrieved from reference TRBV7-3 and TRBJ1-1, is GAGVSQTPSNKVTEKGKYVELRCDPISGHTALYWYRQSLGQGPEFLIYFQGTGAADDSGLPNDRFFAVRPEGSVSTLKIQRTERGDSAVYLCASRQGLQTEAFFGQGTRLTVV.

This chain connects TRBV5-5 to TRBJ2-4; TRBD2 matches at 9 bases. The germline V gene has CDR1 SGHKS and CDR2 YYEKEE (reference sequence). Trimming took 5 bases from V and 2 from J; bases not matched to a gene: 8. The length of the CDR3 is 16 residues. CDR3 nucleotides: TGTGCCAGCAGAGGCCTGAGCGGGAGGACCAAAAACATTCAGTACTTC. The encoded protein is CASRGLSGRTKNIQYF.

This chain links TRBV11-2 with TRBJ2-1; 7 bases agree with TRBD1. Germline V gene data show CDR1 as SGHAT and CDR2 as FQNNGV. Unmatched junction bases numbered 5, after V lost 2 bases and J lost 7 bases. The CDR3 totals 14 residues. The CDR3 bases are TGTGCCAGCAGCTTATATACAGGGGTAAATGAGCAGTTCTTC. Translated: CASSLYTGVNEQFF.

A single count supports this clone. This chain joins TRBV2 and TRBJ1-1; maybe TRBD1 (5 bases). The CDR3 consists of 13 residues. The germline V gene encodes CDR1 SNHLY and CDR2 FYNNEI. V shed 4 bases and J shed 6 bases, with 12 bases lying between them. The CDR3 coding sequence is TGTGCCAGCAGTGTTAGGGGTCCGTCTGAAGCTTTCTTT. It yields the protein CASSVRGPSEAFF.

This clone was recorded once. The J gene is TRBJ2-5, the V gene TRBV14; 8 nucleotides line up with TRBD2. The length of the CDR3 is 15 residues. CDR1 and CDR2 from the germline V gene are SGHDN and FVKESK. After removal of 6 bases from V and 7 bases from J, the junction contained 13 bases not matched to a gene. CDR3 in amino acids: CASSRVLSGDGTQYF. CDR3 coding DNA: TGTGCCAGCAGTCGGGTGCTTAGCGGGGATGGGACCCAGTACTTC. Based on the CDR3 plus reference TRBV14 and TRBJ2-5, the full variable domain is EAGVTQFPSHSVIEKGQTVTLRCDPISGHDNLYWYRRVMGKEIKFLLHFVKESKQDESGMPNNRFLAERTGGTYSTLKVQPAELEDSGVYFCASSRVLSGDGTQYFGPGTRLLVL.